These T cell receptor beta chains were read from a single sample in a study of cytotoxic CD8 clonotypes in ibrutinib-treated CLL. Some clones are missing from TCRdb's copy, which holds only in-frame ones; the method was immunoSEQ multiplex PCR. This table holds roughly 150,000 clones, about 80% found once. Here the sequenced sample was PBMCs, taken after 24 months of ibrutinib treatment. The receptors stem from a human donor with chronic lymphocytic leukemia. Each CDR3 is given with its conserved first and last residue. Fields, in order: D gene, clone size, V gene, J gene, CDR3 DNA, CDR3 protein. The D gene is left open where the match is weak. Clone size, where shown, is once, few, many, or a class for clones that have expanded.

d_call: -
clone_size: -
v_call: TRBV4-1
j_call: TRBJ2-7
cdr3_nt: TGCGCCAGCAGCCAAGATGGGGGGCTCCGCGAGCAGTACTTC
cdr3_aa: CASSQDGGLREQYF

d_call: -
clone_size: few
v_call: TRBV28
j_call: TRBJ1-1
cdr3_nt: TGTGCCAGCAGTTTCGAGGAGGGTGAAGCTTTCTTT
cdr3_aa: CASSFEEGEAFF

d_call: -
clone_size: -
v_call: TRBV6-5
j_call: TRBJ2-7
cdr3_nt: TGTGCCAGCAGTTACCATAGAACTTCGTACGAGCAGTACTTC
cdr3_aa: CASSYHRTSYEQYF

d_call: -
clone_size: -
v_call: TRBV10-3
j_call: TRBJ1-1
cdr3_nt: TGTGCCATCAGTGAAGGGGTGGCAGGGAGGACTGAAGCTTTCTTT
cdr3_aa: CAISEGVAGRTEAFF

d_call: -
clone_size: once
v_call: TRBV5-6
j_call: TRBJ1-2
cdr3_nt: TGTGCCAGCAGCTGGGGACAAGCTAACTATGGCTACACCTTC
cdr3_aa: CASSWGQANYGYTF

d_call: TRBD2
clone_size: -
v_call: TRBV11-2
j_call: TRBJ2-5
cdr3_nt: TGTGCCAGCAGCTTTACGACTAGCGGGGGGGCAGAGACCCAGTACTTC
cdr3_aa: CASSFTTSGGAETQYF

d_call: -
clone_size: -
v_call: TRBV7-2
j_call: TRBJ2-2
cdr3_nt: TGTGCCAGCAGCTCAGGATTCGGGGGGCCAGACACCGGGGAGCTGTTTTTT
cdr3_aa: CASSSGFGGPDTGELFF

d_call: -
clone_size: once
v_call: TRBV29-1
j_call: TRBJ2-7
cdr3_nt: TGCAGCGTTGAGAGGCAGGGATACGAGCAGTACTTC
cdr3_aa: CSVERQGYEQYF

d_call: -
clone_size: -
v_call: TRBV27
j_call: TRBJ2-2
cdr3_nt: TGTGCCAGCAGTTTAGCCGGGGAGCTGTTTTTT
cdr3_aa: CASSLAGELFF

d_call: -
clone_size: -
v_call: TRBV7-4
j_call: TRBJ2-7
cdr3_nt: TGTGCCAGCAGCTTAGGAGGGATAGACTACGAGCAGTACTTC
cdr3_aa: CASSLGGIDYEQYF

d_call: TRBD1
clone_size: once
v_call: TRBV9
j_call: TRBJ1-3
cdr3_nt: TGTGCCAGCAGCCCGGGGACAGGGGGAAGCACCATATATTTT
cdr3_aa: CASSPGTGGSTIYF

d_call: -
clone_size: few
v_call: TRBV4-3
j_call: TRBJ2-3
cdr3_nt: TGCGCCAGCAGCGCCCGACTAGTAGATACGCAGTATTTT
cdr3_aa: CASSARLVDTQYF

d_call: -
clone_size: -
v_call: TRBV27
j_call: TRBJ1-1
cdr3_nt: TGTGCCAGCAGTTATGGAGTTTTGACTGAAGCTTTCTTT
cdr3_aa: CASSYGVLTEAFF

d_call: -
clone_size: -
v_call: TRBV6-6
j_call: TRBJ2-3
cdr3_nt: TGTGCCAGCAGTCCATCAGATAACACGCAGTATTTT
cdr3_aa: CASSPSDNTQYF

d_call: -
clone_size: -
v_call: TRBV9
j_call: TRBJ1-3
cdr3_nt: TGTGCCAGCAGCTCAAGCAGGGCGAACACCATATATTTT
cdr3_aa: CASSSSRANTIYF

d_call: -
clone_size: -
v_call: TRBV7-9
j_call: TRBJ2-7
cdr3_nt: TGTGCCAGCAGCGCCACTCCCCAGGCCTACGAGCAGTACTTC
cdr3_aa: CASSATPQAYEQYF

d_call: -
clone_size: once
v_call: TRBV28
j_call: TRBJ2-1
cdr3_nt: TGTGCCAGCAGTTTAGGAGGGGAGCATGAGCAGTTCTTC
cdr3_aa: CASSLGGEHEQFF

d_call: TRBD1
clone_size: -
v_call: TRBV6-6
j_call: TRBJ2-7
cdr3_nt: TGTGCCAGCAGTTACGGGACAGGGGGCTCCGAGCAGTACTTC
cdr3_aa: CASSYGTGGSEQYF

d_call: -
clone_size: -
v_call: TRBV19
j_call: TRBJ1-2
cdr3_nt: TGTGCCAGTAGTATATTTGGCAGAATTAACTATGGCTACACCTTC
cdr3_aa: CASSIFGRINYGYTF

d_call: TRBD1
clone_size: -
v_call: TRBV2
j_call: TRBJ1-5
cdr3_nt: TGTGCCAGCAGTATTAGACAGGGACGCAATCAGCCCCAGCATTTT
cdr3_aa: CASSIRQGRNQPQHF

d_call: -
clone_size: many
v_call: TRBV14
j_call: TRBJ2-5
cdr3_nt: TGTGCCAGCAGCCAAGAGGTTCTGGAGATCCAAGAGACCCAGTACTTC
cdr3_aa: CASSQEVLEIQETQYF

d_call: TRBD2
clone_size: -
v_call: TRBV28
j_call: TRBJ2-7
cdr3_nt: TGTGCCAGCAGACTAGCGGGAAGGGAGCAGTACTTC
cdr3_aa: CASRLAGREQYF

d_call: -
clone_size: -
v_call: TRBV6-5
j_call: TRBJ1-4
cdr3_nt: TGTGCCAGCAGTTCGCCGTCAGGGGTTCATGAAAAACTGTTTTTT
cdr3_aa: CASSSPSGVHEKLFF

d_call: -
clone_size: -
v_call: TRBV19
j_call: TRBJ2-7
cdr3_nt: TGTGCCAGTAGTCCGTCGGGCAGACCCAACGAGCAGTACTTC
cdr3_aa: CASSPSGRPNEQYF

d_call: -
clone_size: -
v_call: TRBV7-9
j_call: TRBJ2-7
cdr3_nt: TGTGCCAGCAGCTTAGTGGCAGGGGCCGGAGACGAGCAGTACTTC
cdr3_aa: CASSLVAGAGDEQYF

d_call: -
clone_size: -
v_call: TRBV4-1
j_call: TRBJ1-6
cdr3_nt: TGCGCCAGCAGCCAAGGCAGGGGAGATAATTCACCCCTCCACTTT
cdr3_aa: CASSQGRGDNSPLHF

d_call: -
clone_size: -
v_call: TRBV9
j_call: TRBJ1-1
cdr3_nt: TGTGCCAGCAGCGTTGGGGGGGCGCGGACTGAAGCTTTCTTT
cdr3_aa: CASSVGGARTEAFF

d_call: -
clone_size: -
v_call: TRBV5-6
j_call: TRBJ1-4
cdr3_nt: TGTGCCAGCAGCTTGAGGAGAGAAAAACTGTTTTTT
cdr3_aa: CASSLRREKLFF

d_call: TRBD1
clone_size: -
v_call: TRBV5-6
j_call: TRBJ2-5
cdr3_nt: TGTGCCAGCGAAACAGGGGGACAAGAGACCCAGTACTTC
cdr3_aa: CASETGGQETQYF

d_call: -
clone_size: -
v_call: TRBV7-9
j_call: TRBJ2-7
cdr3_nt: TGTGCCAGCAGCCGCCCGGGGTGGCCCTACGAGCAGTACTTC
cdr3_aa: CASSRPGWPYEQYF

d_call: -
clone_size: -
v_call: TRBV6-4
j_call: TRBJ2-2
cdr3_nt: TGTGCCAGCAGTGAGACAGCGGACACCGGGGAGCTGTTTTTT
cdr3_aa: CASSETADTGELFF

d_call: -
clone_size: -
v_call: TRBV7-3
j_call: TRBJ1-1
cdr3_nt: -
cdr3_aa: CASSLNSGQGRAFF

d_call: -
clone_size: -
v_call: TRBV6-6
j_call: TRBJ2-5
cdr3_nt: TGTGCCAGCAGTTACTCGAACAGGGTAGAGGAGACCCAGTACTTC
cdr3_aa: CASSYSNRVEETQYF

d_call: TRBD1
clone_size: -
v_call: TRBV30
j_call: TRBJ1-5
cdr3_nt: TGTGCCTGGGAACCGGGACAGGGGGGCAATCAGCCCCAGCATTTT
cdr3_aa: CAWEPGQGGNQPQHF

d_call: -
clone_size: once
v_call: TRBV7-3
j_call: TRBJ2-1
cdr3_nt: TGTGCCAGCAGCCGGTGGGGCGGGCCCAATGAGCAGTTCTTC
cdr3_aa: CASSRWGGPNEQFF

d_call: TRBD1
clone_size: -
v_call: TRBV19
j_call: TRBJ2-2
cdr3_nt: TGTGCCAGTAGTATACGACAGGGGGCCGGGGAGCTGTTTTTT
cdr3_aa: CASSIRQGAGELFF

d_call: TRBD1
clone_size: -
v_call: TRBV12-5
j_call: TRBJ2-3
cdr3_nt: TGTGCTAGTGGTCCACCGACCGGACAGGGTGCAGATACGCAGTATTTT
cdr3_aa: CASGPPTGQGADTQYF

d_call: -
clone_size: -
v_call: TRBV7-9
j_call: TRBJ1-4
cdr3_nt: TGTGCCAGCAGCCCATTAACCGGGACAACAACTAATGAAAAACTGTTTTTT
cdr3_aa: CASSPLTGTTTNEKLFF

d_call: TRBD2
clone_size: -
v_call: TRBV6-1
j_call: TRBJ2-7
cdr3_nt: TGTGCCAGCAGGGCGGGAGGGGCCTACGAGCAGTACTTC
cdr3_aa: CASRAGGAYEQYF

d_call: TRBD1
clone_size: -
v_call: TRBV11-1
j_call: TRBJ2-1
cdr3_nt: TGTGCCAGCAGCTTAGGGGACAGCTACAATGAGCAGTTCTTC
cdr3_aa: CASSLGDSYNEQFF

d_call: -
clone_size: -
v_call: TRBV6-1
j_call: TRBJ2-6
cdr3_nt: TGTGCCAGCAGTGAACCTGGGGCCAACGTCCTGACTTTC
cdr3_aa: CASSEPGANVLTF

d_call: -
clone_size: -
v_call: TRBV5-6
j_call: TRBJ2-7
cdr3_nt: TGTGCCAGCAGCTTGAGGAGAGGCTACGAGCAGTACTTC
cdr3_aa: CASSLRRGYEQYF

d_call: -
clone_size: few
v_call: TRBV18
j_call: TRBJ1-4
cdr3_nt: TGTGCCAGCTCACCAGGGTTGGAGACTAATGAAAAACTGTTTTTT
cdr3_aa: CASSPGLETNEKLFF